The entry below gives a single T cell receptor (beta chain) sequence along with its context. Amplification of TCR beta CDR3 regions was performed using RNA transcripts as template. First-round RT-PCR of the TCR CDR3 relied on the HTBI primer set. TCRdb reprocessed the multiplex PCR reads with MiXCR, giving one entry per CDR3 protein. The repertoire holds about 770,000 distinct CDR3 sequences, with 15% to 20% as singletons. V was shortened by 2 bases and J by 5 bases, with 14 bases between the two germline ends. The CDR3 contains 14 residues. Germline CDR1 SGHRS, CDR2 YFSETQ. This entry comes from a study of T cells in Graves' hyperthyroidism and ophthalmopathy.

The clonotype was recovered from a woman in her fifties or sixties with Graves' hyperthyroidism that later progressed to Graves' ophthalmopathy. Sequencing was done on a sample of blood. The gene calls are TRBV5-1 and TRBJ2-7; D perhaps matches TRBD1 (5 bases). The CDR3 sequence is CASSLIRAPDEQYF. CDR3 DNA sequence: TGCGCCAGCAGCTTAATCAGGGCTCCCGACGAGCAGTACTTC. Full variable domain (outside the CDR3, taken from reference TRBV5-1 and TRBJ2-7): KAGVTQTPRYLIKTRGQQVTLSCSPISGHRSVSWYQQTPGQGLQFLFEYFSETQRNKGNFPGRFSGRQFSNSRSEMNVSTLELGDSALYLCASSLIRAPDEQYFGPGTRLTVT.